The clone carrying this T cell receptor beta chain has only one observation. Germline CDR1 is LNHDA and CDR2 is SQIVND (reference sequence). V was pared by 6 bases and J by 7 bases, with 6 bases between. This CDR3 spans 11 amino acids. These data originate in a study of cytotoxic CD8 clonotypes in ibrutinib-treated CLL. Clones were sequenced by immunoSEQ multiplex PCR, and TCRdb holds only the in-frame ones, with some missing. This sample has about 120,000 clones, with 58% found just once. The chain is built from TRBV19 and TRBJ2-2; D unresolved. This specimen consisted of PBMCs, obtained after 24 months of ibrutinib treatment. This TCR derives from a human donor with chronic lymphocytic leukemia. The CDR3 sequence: CASSGRGELFF. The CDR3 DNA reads TGTGCCAGTAGCGGGCGCGGGGAGCTGTTTTTT. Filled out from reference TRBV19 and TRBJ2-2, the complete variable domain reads DGGITQSPKYLFRKEGQNVTLSCEQNLNHDAMYWYRQDPGQGLRLIYYSQIVNDFQKGDIAEGYSVSREKKESFPLTVTSAQKNPTAFYLCASSGRGELFFGEGSRLTVL.